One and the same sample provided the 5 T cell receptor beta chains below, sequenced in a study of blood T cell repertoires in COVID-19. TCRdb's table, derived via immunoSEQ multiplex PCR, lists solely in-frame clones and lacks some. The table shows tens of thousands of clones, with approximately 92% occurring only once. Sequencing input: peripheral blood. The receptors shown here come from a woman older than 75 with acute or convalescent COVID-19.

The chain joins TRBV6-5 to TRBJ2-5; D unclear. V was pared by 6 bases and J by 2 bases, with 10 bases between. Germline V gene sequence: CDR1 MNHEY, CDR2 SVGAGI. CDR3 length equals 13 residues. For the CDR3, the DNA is TGTGCCAGCAGCCATAGTTTACAAGAGACCCAGTACTTC. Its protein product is CASSHSLQETQYF.

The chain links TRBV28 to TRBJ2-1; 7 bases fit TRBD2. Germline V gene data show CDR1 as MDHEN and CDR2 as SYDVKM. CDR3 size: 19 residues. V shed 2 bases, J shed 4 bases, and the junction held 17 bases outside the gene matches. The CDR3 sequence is CASSLPLRSKAGSYNEQFF. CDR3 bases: TGTGCCAGCAGTTTACCCCTCCGGTCTAAAGCGGGATCGTACAATGAGCAGTTCTTC.

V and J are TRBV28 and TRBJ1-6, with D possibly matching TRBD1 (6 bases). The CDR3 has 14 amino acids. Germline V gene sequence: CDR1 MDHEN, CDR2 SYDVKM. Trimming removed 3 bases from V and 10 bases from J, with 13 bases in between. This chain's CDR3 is CASSFTRGESPLHF. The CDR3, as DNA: TGTGCCAGCAGTTTCACCAGGGGCGAATCACCCCTCCACTTT.

CDR3 residues: CASGFGYEQYF. CDR3 bases: TGTGCTAGTGGTTTCGGGTACGAGCAGTACTTC. The chain combines TRBV12-5 with TRBJ2-7; D is ambiguous. Germline V gene data show CDR1 as LGHNT and CDR2 as FRNRAP. The CDR3 contains 11 residues. The ends were cut back, 3 bases at V and 4 bases at J, with 4 bases in the middle.

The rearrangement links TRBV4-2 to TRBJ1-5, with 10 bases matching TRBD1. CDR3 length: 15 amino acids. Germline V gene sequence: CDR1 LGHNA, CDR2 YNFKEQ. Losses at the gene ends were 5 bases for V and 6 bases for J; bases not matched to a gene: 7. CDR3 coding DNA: TGTGCCAGCAGCGCGGGACAGGGGAACGGTCAGCCCCAGCATTTT. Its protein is CASSAGQGNGQPQHF.